The next 7 T cell receptor beta chains were all read from a single sample in a study of blood T cell repertoires in COVID-19. Only in-frame clones appear in the TCRdb table, and some are missing; sequencing was by immunoSEQ multiplex PCR. The sample records fewer than 250,000 clones, roughly 90% being singletons. Sequencing was performed on peripheral blood. Source of these receptors: a woman aged 55-75 years with acute or convalescent COVID-19.

V gene TRBV30 combines with J gene TRBJ1-5, with 10 bases identical to TRBD1. V gave up 1 base and J gave up 6 bases; unmatched junction bases: 12. CDR3 size: 17 residues. Germline lookup yields CDR1 GTSNPN and CDR2 SVGIG (reference sequence). This CDR3 is CAWSDFPGQGRTQPQHF. As DNA, the CDR3 is TGTGCCTGGAGTGACTTTCCGGGACAGGGGAGGACTCAGCCCCAGCATTTT.

This clone appeared once. The chain combines TRBV5-8 with TRBJ2-5; 7 bases align to TRBD1. Germline CDR1 SGHTS, CDR2 YDEGEE. There are 16 residues in the CDR3. J lost 4 bases, V lost 3 bases, and 12 bases had no gene match. The CDR3 region has the DNA TGTGCCAGCAGCTCCCTCCAGGGGGTAGTGTCAGAGACCCAGTACTTC. Its translation is CASSSLQGVVSETQYF.

The rearrangement joins TRBV6-6 to TRBJ2-2; 9 bases fit TRBD1. V dropped 6 bases and J dropped 6; count of bases not matched to a gene: 5. Germline CDR1 MNHNY, CDR2 SVGAGI (reference sequence). The CDR3 is 14 residues long. CDR3 DNA: TGTGCCAGCAGATGGGACAGGGACGCCGGGGAGCTGTTTTTT. Its translation: CASRWDRDAGELFF.

This clone was detected once. This chain links TRBV7-9 with TRBJ1-5, with D possibly TRBD1 on 5 matching bases. CDR3 length equals 18 residues. Between the trimmed V and J ends, which lost 2 bases and 0 bases, there was a span of 17 bases. The V gene's germline CDR1 is SEHNR and CDR2 FQNEAQ (reference sequence). CDR3 coding DNA: TGTGCCAGCAGCTTACAGGGCGTTACAAGTTATAGCAATCAGCCCCAGCATTTT. It encodes CASSLQGVTSYSNQPQHF.

The chain carries TRBV5-1 and TRBJ2-7; TRBD1 matches at 9 bases. V lost 7 bases and J lost 5; bases outside the gene matches: 10. CDR3 length equals 14 residues. CDR1 SGHRS and CDR2 YFSETQ come from the germline V gene. CDR3 residues: CASDTGTGLNEQYF. CDR3 coding DNA: TGCGCCAGCGACACCGGGACAGGGCTCAACGAGCAGTACTTC.

The V and J genes are TRBV24-1 and TRBJ2-5; tentatively, D is TRBD1 (5 bases). The CDR3 covers 14 residues. Trimming shortened V by 7 bases and J by 2 bases, and 13 bases separated the two germline ends. The V gene's germline CDR1 is KGHDR and CDR2 SFDVKD. Here the CDR3 DNA reads TGTGCCACCAGCTCTCAAGACAGACAAGAGACCCAGTACTTC. Protein: CATSSQDRQETQYF.

This chain connects TRBV10-2 to TRBJ2-2, with 10 positions matching TRBD1. The CDR3 is 14 amino acids. CDR1 is WSHSY and CDR2 is SAAADI in the germline V gene. Trimming cost V 10 bases and J 5 bases; bases outside gene matches: 7. The CDR3 coding sequence is TGCGCCACCCCGGGACAGGGGTATACCGGGGAGCTGTTTTTT. Translation gives CATPGQGYTGELFF.